This T cell receptor beta chain came from a study of T cells in localized non-small cell lung cancer. Libraries were prepared by immunoSEQ multiplex PCR; TCRdb keeps only in-frame clonotypes and omits some of them. The sample consists of 25,000 to 35,000 clones, around 89% of them appearing once. The CDR3 runs to 15 residues. V lost 4 bases and J lost 0; bases outside the gene matches: 8. Germline V gene lookup returns CDR1 SQVTM and CDR2 ANQGSEA. This chain connects TRBV29-1 to TRBJ2-7, with TRBD1 matching over 8 bases. The input for sequencing was peripheral blood, taken before any cancer treatment. This sequence originates from a woman between 35 and 70 years old with stage I lung adenocarcinoma. CDR3 in amino acids: CSVGQGLGSSYEQYF. The DNA of the CDR3 is TGCAGCGTTGGACAGGGGCTTGGGAGCTCCTACGAGCAGTACTTC.